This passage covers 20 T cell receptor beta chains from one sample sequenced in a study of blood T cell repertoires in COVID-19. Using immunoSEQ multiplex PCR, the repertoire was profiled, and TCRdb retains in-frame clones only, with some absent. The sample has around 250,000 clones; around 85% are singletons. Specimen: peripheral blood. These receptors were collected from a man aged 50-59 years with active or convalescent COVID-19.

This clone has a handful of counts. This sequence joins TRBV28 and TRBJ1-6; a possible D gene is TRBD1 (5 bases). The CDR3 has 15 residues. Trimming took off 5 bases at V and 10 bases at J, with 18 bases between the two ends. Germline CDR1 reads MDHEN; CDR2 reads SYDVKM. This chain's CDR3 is CASSPDSIGVSPLHF. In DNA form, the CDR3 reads TGTGCCAGCAGTCCAGACTCGATAGGGGTCTCACCCCTCCACTTT.

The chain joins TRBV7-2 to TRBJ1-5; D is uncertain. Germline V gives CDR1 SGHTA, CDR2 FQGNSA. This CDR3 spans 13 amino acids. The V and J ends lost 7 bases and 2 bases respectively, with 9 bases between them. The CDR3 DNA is TGTGCCAGCAATCGACACGGCAATCAGCCCCAGCATTTT. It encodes CASNRHGNQPQHF. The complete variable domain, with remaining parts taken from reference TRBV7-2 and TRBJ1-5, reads GAGVSQSPSNKVTEKGKDVELRCDPISGHTALYWYRQSLGQGLEFLIYFQGNSAPDKSGLPSDRFSAERTGGSVSTLTIQRTQQEDSAVYLCASNRHGNQPQHFGDGTRLSIL.

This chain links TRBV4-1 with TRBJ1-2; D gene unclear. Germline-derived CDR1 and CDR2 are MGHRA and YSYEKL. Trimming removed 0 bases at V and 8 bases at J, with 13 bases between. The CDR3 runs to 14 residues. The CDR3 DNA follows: TGCGCCAGCAGCCAAGATCAGCGGGGAGACGGCTACACCTTC. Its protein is CASSQDQRGDGYTF.

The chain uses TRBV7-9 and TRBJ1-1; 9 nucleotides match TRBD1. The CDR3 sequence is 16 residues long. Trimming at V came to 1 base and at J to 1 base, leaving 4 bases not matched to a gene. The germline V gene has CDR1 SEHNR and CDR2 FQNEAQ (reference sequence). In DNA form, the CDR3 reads TGTGCCAGCAGCTTAGAGGGACAGGGTCGGAACACTGAAGCTTTCTTT. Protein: CASSLEGQGRNTEAFF.

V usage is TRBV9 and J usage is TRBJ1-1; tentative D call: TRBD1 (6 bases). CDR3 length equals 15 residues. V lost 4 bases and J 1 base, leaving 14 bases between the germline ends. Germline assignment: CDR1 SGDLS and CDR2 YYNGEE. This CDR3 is CASSPSGQKNTEAFF. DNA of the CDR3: TGTGCCAGCAGCCCATCTGGACAGAAGAACACTGAAGCTTTCTTT.

The CDR3 protein is CASMTLTGQSGELFF. The CDR3 region has the DNA TGTGCCAGCATGACCCTCACGGGACAGTCCGGGGAGCTGTTTTTT. This chain joins TRBV19 and TRBJ2-2, with 7 positions matching TRBD1. V lost 9 bases and J lost 6; bases outside the gene matches: 13. CDR3 length: 15 amino acids. Germline CDR1 and CDR2: LNHDA and SQIVND (reference sequence).

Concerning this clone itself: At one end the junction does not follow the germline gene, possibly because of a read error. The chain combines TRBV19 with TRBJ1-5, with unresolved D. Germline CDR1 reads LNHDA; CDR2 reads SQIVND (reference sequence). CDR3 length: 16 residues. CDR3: CASSIDSGRGKQPQHF. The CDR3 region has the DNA TGTGCCAGTAGTATAGATTCCGGCAGAGGCAAACAGCCCCAGCATTTT.

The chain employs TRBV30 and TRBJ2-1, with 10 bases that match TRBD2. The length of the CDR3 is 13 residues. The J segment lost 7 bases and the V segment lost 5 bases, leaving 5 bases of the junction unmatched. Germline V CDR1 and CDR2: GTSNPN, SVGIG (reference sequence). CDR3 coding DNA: TGTGCCTGGGCGGGACTAGCGTCGAATGAGCAGTTCTTC. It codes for CAWAGLASNEQFF.

In nucleotides, the CDR3 is TGTGCCAGCAGCCTCATTTTCGGTACGCAGTATTTT. This translates into CASSLIFGTQYF. This chain connects TRBV7-8 to TRBJ2-3; D gene uncertain. This CDR3 has 12 amino acids. Looked up from germline, CDR1 is SGHVS and CDR2 is FQNEAQ. Trimming cost V 5 bases and J 8 bases, with 11 bases left between them.

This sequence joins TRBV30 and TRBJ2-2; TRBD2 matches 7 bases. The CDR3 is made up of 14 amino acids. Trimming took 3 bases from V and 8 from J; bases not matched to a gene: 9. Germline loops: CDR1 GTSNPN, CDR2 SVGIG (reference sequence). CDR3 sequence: CAWRSLAVRGELFF. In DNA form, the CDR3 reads TGTGCCTGGAGGTCCCTAGCGGTCCGTGGGGAGCTGTTTTTT.

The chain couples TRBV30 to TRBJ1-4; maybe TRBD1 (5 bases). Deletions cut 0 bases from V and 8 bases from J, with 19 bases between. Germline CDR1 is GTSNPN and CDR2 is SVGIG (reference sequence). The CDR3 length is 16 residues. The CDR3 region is CAWSVRTGGRREKLFF. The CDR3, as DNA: TGTGCCTGGAGTGTACGGACGGGGGGTAGAAGGGAAAAACTGTTTTTT.

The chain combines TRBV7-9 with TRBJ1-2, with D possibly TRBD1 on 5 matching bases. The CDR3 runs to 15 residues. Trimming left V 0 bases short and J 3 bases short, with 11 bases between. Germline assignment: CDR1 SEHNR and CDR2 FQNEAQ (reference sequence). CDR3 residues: CASSLATGEHYGYTF. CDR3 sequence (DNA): TGTGCCAGCAGCTTAGCTACGGGGGAGCACTATGGCTACACCTTC.

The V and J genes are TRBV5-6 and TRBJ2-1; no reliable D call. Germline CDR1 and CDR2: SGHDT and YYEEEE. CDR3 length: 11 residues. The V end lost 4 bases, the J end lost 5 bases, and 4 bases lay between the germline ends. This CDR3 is CASSLNNEQFF. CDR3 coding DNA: TGTGCCAGCAGCCTTAACAATGAGCAGTTCTTC.

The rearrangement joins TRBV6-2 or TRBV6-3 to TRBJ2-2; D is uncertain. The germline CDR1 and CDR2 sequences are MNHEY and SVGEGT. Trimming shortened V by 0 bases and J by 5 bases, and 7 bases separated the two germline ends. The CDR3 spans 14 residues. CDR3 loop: CASSYSSNTGELFF. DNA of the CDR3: TGTGCCAGCAGTTACTCGAGTAATACCGGGGAGCTGTTTTTT.

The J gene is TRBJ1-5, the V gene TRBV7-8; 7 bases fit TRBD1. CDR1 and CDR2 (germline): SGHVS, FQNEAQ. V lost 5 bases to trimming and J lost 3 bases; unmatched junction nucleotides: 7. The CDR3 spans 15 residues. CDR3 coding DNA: TGTGCCAGCAGCGCAGGACAGGCCAACAATCAGCCCCAGCATTTT. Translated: CASSAGQANNQPQHF. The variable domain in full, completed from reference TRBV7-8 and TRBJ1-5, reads GAGVSQSPRYKVAKRGQDVALRCDPISGHVSLFWYQQALGQGPEFLTYFQNEAQLDKSGLPSDRFFAERPEGSVSTLKIQRTQQEDSAVYLCASSAGQANNQPQHFGDGTRLSIL.

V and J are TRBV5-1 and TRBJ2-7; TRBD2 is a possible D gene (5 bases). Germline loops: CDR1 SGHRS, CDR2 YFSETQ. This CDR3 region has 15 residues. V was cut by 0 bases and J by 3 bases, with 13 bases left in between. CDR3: CASSLGPAADYEQYF. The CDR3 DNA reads TGCGCCAGCAGCTTGGGCCCAGCGGCCGACTACGAGCAGTACTTC.

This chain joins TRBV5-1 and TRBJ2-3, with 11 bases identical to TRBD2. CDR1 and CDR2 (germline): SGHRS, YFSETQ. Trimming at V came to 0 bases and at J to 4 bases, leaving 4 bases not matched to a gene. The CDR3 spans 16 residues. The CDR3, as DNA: TGCGCCAGCAGCTTGGTTAGCGGGAGGGGGCCAGATACGCAGTATTTT. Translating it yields CASSLVSGRGPDTQYF.

The chain's CDR3 is CASSGTGGSLHGYTF. In DNA form, the CDR3 reads TGTGCCAGCAGTGGTACAGGGGGCAGCCTACATGGCTACACCTTC. The chain uses TRBV25-1 and TRBJ1-2, with 9 nucleotides matching TRBD1. Germline CDR1 reads MGHDK; CDR2 reads SYGVNS. This CDR3 has 15 residues. V lost 4 bases and J lost 6; bases outside the gene matches: 9.

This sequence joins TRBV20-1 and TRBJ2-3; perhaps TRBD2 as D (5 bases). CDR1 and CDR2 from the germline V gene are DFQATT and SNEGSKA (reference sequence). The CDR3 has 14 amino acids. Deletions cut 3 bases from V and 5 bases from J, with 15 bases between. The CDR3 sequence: CSASPWELVDTQYF. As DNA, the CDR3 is TGCAGTGCTAGTCCGTGGGAGTTGGTAGATACGCAGTATTTT.

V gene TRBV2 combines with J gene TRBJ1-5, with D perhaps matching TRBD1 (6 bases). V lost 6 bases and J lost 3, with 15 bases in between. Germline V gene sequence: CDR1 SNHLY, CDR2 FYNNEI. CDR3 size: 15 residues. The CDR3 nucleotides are TGTGCCAGCAGAAAAACAGGGTTTGACAATCAGCCCCAGCATTTT. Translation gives CASRKTGFDNQPQHF.